This TCR beta chain comes out of a study of T cell repertoires in cytomegalovirus infection. This clonotype was seen many times. TCRdb processed the reads anew with MiXCR; each CDR3 protein has one entry. Among about 140,000 distinct CDR3 sequences, 5.5% to 7% were seen once, and the ten largest hold about a sixth. Sequencing used PBMCs. This receptor was obtained from a human donor in good health (CMV status not recorded). Some clones in this sample may be carry-over from other donors' samples.

The CDR3 region is CASSLRRKRANEQFF. The CDR3 nucleotides are TGTGCCAGCAGTTTAAGGAGAAAGAGGGCCAATGAGCAGTTCTTC. The chain couples TRBV12-3 or TRBV12-4 to TRBJ2-1; tentatively, D is TRBD2 (5 bases). This CDR3 has 15 amino acids. V shed 2 bases and J shed 6 bases, with 14 bases lying between them.